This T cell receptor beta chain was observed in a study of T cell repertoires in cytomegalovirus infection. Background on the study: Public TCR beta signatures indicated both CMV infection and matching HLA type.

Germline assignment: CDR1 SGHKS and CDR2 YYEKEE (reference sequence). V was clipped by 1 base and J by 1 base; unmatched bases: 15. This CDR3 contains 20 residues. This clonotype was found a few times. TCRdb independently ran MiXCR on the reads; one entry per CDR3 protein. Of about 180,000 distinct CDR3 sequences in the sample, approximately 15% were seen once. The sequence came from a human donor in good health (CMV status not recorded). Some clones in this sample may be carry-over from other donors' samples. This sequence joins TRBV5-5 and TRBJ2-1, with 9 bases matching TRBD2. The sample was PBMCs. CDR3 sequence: CASSLQGPDYLAGSYNEQFF. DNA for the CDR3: TGTGCCAGCAGCTTGCAGGGGCCGGACTATCTAGCGGGGTCCTACAATGAGCAGTTCTTC. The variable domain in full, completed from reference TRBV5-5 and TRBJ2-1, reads DAGVTQSPTHLIKTRGQQVTLRCSPISGHKSVSWYQQVLGQGPQFIFQYYEKEERGRGNFPDRFSARQFPNYSSELNVNALLLGDSALYLCASSLQGPDYLAGSYNEQFFGPGTRLTVL.